This TCR beta chain was profiled in a study of beta chain features in type 1 diabetes. Study-level findings and limits: VDJ junctions from type 1 diabetes patients carried fewer insertions and larger deletions. PCR might preferentially amplify shorter templates, equally in patients and controls.

Of note for this clone: Its antigen is not known.

Germline V CDR1 and CDR2: SEHNR, FQNEAQ (reference sequence). V lost 5 bases, J lost 1 base, and 4 bases stayed unmatched. CDR3 length: 15 amino acids. In total, each donor contributed a single heparinised blood draw that averaged roughly 100 mL. Expressed TCRB transcripts were sequenced because the entire RNA isolate underwent reverse transcription. Each sample of naive, central memory or regulatory T cells had, on average, about 3.57 million reads. Only in-frame clones appear in the TCRdb table, and some are missing; sequencing was by immunoSEQ multiplex PCR. Among 150,000 to 180,000 clones listed, 8.1% were seen once.

This TCR came from a man younger than 30 in good health. Sequenced: central memory CD4+ T cells from blood. The chain uses TRBV7-9 and TRBJ2-3, with TRBD1 matching over 9 bases. The CDR3 region has the DNA TGTGCCAGCAGCCCAAGGACAGGGGGCACAGATACGCAGTATTTT. Amino acids: CASSPRTGGTDTQYF.